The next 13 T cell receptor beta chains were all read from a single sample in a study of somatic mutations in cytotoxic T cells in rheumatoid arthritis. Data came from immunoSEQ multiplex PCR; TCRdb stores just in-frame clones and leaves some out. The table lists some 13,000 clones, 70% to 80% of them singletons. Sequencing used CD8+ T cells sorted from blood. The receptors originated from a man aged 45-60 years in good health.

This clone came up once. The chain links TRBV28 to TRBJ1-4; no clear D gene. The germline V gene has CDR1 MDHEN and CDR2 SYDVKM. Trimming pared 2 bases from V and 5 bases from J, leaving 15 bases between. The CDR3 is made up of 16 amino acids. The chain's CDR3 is CASSLDRARLNEKLFF. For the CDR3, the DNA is TGTGCCAGCAGTTTAGATAGGGCCAGGTTAAATGAAAAACTGTTTTTT.

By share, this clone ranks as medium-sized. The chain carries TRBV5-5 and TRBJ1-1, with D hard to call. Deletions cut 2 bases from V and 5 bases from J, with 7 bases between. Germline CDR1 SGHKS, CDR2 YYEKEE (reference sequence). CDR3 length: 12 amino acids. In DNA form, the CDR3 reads TGTGCCAGCAGCTTCGGGGTTACTGAAGCTTTCTTT. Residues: CASSFGVTEAFF.

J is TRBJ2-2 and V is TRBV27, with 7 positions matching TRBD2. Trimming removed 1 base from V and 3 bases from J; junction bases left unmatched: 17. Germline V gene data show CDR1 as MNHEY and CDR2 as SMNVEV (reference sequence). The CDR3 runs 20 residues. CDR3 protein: CASSLLPGRGSTLDTGELFF. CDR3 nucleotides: TGTGCCAGCAGTTTATTGCCAGGGAGGGGATCCACGCTGGACACCGGGGAGCTGTTTTTT.

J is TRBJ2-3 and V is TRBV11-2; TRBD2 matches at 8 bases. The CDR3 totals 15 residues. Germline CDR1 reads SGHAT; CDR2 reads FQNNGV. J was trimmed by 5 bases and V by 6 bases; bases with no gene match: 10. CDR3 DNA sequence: TGTGCCAGCAGGGCCCCCGGGACTAGACTAGATACGCAGTATTTT. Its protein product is CASRAPGTRLDTQYF.

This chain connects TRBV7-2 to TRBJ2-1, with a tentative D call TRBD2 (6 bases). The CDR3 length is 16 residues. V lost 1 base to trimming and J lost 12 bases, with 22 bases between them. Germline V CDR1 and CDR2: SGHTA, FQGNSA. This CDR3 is CASSLVEGRNSRGQFF. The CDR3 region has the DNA TGTGCCAGCAGCTTAGTGGAGGGCAGGAACTCCCGGGGGCAGTTCTTC.

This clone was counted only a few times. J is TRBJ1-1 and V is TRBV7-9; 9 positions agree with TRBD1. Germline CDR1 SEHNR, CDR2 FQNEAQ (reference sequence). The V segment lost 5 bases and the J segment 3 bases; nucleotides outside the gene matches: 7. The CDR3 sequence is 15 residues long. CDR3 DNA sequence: TGTGCCAGCAGCGTAGGGACAGGGCTGCACACTGAAGCTTTCTTT. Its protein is CASSVGTGLHTEAFF. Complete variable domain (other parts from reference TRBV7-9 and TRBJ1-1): DTGVSQNPRHKITKRGQNVTFRCDPISEHNRLYWYRQTLGQGPEFLTYFQNEAQLEKSRLLSDRFSAERPKGSFSTLEIQRTEQGDSAMYLCASSVGTGLHTEAFFGQGTRLTVV.

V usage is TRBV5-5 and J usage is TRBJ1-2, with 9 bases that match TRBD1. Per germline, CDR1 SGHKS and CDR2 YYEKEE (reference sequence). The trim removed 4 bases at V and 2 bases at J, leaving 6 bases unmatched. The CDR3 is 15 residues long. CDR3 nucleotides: TGTGCCAGCAGCCCTTCCGGGACAGGGAACTATGGCTACACCTTC. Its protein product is CASSPSGTGNYGYTF. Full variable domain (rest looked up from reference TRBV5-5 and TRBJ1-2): DAGVTQSPTHLIKTRGQQVTLRCSPISGHKSVSWYQQVLGQGPQFIFQYYEKEERGRGNFPDRFSARQFPNYSSELNVNALLLGDSALYLCASSPSGTGNYGYTFGSGTRLTVV.

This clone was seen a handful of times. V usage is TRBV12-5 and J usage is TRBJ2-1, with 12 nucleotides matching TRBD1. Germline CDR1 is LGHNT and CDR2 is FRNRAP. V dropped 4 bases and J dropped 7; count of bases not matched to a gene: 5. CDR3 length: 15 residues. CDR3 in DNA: TGTGCTAGTGGTTGGGACAGGGGGCAGGAGAATGAGCAGTTCTTC. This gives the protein CASGWDRGQENEQFF.

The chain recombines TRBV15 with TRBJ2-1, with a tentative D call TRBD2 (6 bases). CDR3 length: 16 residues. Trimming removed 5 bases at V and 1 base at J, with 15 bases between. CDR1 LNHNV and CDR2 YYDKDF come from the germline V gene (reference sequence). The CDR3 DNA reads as TGTGCCACCAGCGATCTAGCGAAGAGGTCCTACAATGAGCAGTTCTTC. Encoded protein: CATSDLAKRSYNEQFF.

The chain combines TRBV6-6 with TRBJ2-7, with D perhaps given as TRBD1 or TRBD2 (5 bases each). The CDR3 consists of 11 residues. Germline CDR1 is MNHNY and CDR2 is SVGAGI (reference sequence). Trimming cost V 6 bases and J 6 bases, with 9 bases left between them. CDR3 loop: CASRYGGEQYF. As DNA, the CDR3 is TGTGCCAGCAGGTATGGGGGCGAGCAGTACTTC.

CDR3 DNA: TGTGCCAGCAGGCTTGACAGCGGCACACCTGATGGCTACACCTTC. It is translated as CASRLDSGTPDGYTF. The chain employs TRBV27 and TRBJ1-2; tentative D call: TRBD1 (5 bases). The V gene lost 6 bases and the J gene lost 6 bases, with 20 bases spanning the gap. Germline CDR1 and CDR2: MNHEY and SMNVEV (reference sequence). This CDR3 is built from 15 residues.

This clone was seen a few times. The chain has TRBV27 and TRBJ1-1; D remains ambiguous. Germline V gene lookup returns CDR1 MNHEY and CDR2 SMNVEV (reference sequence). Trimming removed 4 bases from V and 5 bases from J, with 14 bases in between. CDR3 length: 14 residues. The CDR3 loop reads CASSYSGIETEAFF. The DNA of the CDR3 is TGTGCCAGCAGTTACTCAGGAATTGAAACTGAAGCTTTCTTT.

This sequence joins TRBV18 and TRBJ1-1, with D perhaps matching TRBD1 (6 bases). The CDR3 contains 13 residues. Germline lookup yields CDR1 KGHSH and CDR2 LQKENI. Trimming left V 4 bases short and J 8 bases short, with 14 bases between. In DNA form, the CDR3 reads TGTGCCAGCTCACTCGGACAGCCTATAGAAGCTTTCTTT. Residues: CASSLGQPIEAFF.